These T cell receptor beta chains were read from a single sample in a study of sequential checkpoint blockade in melanoma. TCRdb's copy holds only in-frame clones and misses some; the assay was immunoSEQ multiplex PCR. The data show 15,000 or so clones, with 90% to 95% seen just once and 24% held by the top ten. The specimen comprised CD8+ T cells sorted from blood (inferred from file names), sampled from a patient given nivolumab and ipilimumab in sequence. The receptors stem from a human donor with melanoma. CDR3s include the opening cysteine and the closing phenylalanine or tryptophan. A D gene is named only where the DNA matches it firmly. The size entry is marked missing in some rows and otherwise reads once, few, many or a size class.

14	TRBV9	TRBJ2-1	TRBD2	-	TGTGCCAGCAGCGTAAGCGGGGGTAACAATGAGCAGTTCTTC	CASSVSGGNNEQFF
12	TRBV2	TRBJ1-1	-	once	TGTGCCAGCAGTAAAAGTCCCATTGAGGCTTTCTTT	CASSKSPIEAFF
10	TRBV20-1	TRBJ1-1	-	-	TGCAGTGCATGGGCCACTGAAGCTTTCTTT	CSAWATEAFF
14	TRBV5-6	TRBJ1-5	-	-	TGTGCCAGCAGCGACAGTTCCGCCAATCAGCCCCAGCATTTT	CASSDSSANQPQHF
17	TRBV28	TRBJ1-1	-	-	TGTGCCAGCAAGTTTTGGGTGGAGCCCCATGCGAACACTGAAGCTTTCTTT	CASKFWVEPHANTEAFF
12	TRBV6-6	TRBJ1-1	-	-	TGTGCCAGAACCCCCGGGGACACTGAAGCTTTCTTT	CARTPGDTEAFF
15	TRBV6-6	TRBJ1-1	-	-	TGTGCCAGCAGTTACTCGGTAGGGAGGGACACTGAAGCTTTCTTT	CASSYSVGRDTEAFF
15	TRBV4-2	TRBJ1-2	TRBD1	-	TGTGCCAGCAGCCCAACAACAGGGGGCGGTATTGGCTACACCTTC	CASSPTTGGGIGYTF
16	TRBV6-6	TRBJ1-1	-	-	TGTGCCAGCAGTCCCCTACTTAGGGGGGGCTACACTGAAGCTTTCTTT	CASSPLLRGGYTEAFF
12	TRBV7-9	TRBJ2-7	-	-	TGTGCCAGCAGCTTCGGGATCACCGAGCAGTACTTC	CASSFGITEQYF
15	TRBV7-2	TRBJ2-7	TRBD2	-	TGTGCCAGCAGCTTATTAAGCCGGGGGGAGGACGAGCAGTACTTC	CASSLLSRGEDEQYF
11	TRBV27	TRBJ1-2	-	-	TGTGCCAGCTCAGGGATCTATGGCTACACCTTC	CASSGIYGYTF
14	TRBV29-1	TRBJ2-7	TRBD2	-	TGCAGCGTTAAGAGCGGGATTGGACCCTACGAGCAGTACTTC	CSVKSGIGPYEQYF
14	TRBV2	TRBJ1-2	-	-	TGTGCCAGCAGTGATGAAAGAGTTAACTATGGCTACACCTTC	CASSDERVNYGYTF
15	TRBV29-1	TRBJ2-7	TRBD2	-	TGCAGCGTTGAGACTAGCGGGAGGATCTCCTACGAGCAGTACTTC	CSVETSGRISYEQYF
15	TRBV15	TRBJ1-5	-	-	TGTGCCACCAGCAGCAACATATTCAGCAATCAGCCCCAGCATTTT	CATSSNIFSNQPQHF
17	TRBV5-1	TRBJ2-1	-	-	TGCGCCAGCAGCTTGCGGCCACCGGGAGTAGCCTACAATGAGCAGTTCTTC	CASSLRPPGVAYNEQFF
12	TRBV7-9	TRBJ1-1	TRBD1	-	TGTGCCAGCAGCTTATCCGGGACAGGGGCTTTCTTT	CASSLSGTGAFF
13	TRBV28	TRBJ2-7	-	once	TGTGCCAGCAGTTTATCTAGCAGCTACGAGCAGTACTTC	CASSLSSSYEQYF
15	TRBV9	TRBJ2-3	TRBD1	-	TGTGCCAGCAGTGGACCGGGACAGACCACAGATACGCAGTATTTT	CASSGPGQTTDTQYF
14	TRBV6-5	TRBJ2-7	-	large	TGTGCCAGCAGTTACGGGGCAAATCACTACGAGCAGTACTTC	CASSYGANHYEQYF
13	TRBV7-9	TRBJ2-7	-	-	TGTGCCAGCAGCTTAGACCCCCAGTACGAGCAGTACTTC	CASSLDPQYEQYF
16	TRBV21-1	TRBJ1-5	-	-	TGTGCCAGCAGAATGGGGCTACATTGGCATCATCAGCCCCAGCATTTT	CASRMGLHWHHQPQHF
13	TRBV4-1	TRBJ1-2	TRBD1	-	TGCGCCAGCAGCCCGGGACAGCTCTATGGCTACACCTTC	CASSPGQLYGYTF
13	TRBV28	TRBJ1-3	TRBD1	-	TGTGCCAGCAGTCGGCAGGGGGAAAACACCATATATTTT	CASSRQGENTIYF
17	TRBV27	TRBJ2-7	TRBD1	-	TGTGCCAGCAGTTTATCCGCCGGGACAGGGGTTTCGGACGAGCAGTACTTC	CASSLSAGTGVSDEQYF